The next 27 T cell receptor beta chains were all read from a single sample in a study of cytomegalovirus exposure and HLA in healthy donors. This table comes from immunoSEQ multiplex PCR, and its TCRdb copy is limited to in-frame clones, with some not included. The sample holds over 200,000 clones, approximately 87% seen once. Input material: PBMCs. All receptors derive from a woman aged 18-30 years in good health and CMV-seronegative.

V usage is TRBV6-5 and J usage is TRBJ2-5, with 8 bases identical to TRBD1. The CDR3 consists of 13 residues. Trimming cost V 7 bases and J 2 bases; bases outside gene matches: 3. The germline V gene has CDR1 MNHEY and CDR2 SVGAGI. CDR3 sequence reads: CASNNRGQETQYF. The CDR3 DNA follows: TGTGCCAGCAACAACAGGGGGCAAGAGACCCAGTACTTC.

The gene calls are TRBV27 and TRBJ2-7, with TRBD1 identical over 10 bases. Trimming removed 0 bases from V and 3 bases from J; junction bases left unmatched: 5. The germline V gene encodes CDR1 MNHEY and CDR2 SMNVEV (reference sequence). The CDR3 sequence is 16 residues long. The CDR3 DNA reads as TGTGCCAGCAGTTTATCCCCCGGGACAGGGGACTACGAGCAGTACTTC. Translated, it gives CASSLSPGTGDYEQYF.

The DNA for the CDR3 is TGTGCCAGCCTTCGAGAACCCTACGAGCAGTACTTC. This translates into CASLREPYEQYF. The V gene is TRBV6-1, the J gene TRBJ2-7; D gene ambiguous. Looked up from germline, CDR1 is MNHNS and CDR2 is SASEGT. Between the trimmed V and J ends, which lost 8 bases and 2 bases, there was a span of 10 bases. The CDR3 sequence is 12 residues long.

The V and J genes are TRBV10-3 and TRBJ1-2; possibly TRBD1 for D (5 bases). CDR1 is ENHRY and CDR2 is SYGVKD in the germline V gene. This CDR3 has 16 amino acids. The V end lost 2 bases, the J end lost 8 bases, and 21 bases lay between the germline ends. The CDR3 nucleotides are TGTGCCATCAGTGAGCAAGGCAGGGCTAACTTTGGAGGCTACACCTTC. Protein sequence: CAISEQGRANFGGYTF.

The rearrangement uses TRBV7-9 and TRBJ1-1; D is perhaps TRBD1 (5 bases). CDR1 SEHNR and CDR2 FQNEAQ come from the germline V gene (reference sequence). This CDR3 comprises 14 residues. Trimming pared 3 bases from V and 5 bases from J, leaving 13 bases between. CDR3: CASSLGGGKTEAFF. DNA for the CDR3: TGTGCCAGCAGCTTGGGGGGAGGAAAGACTGAAGCTTTCTTT.

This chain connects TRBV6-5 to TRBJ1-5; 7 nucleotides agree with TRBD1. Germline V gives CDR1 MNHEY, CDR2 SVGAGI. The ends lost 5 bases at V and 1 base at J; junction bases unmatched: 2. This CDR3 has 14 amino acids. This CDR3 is CASSPGGSNQPQHF. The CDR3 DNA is TGTGCCAGCAGTCCAGGGGGAAGCAATCAGCCCCAGCATTTT.

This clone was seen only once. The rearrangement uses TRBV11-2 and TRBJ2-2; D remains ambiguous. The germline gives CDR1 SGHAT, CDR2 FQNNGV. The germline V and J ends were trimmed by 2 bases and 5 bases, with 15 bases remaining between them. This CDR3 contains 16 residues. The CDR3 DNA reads TGTGCCAGCAGCTTAATGAGCGTCGGCAGGACCGGGGAGCTGTTTTTT. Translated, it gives CASSLMSVGRTGELFF.

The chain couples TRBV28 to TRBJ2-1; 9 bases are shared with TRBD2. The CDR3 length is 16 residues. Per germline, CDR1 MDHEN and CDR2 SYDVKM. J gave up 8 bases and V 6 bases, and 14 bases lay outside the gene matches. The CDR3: CASRPSLGGGVDEQFF. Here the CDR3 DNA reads TGTGCCAGCAGACCCTCCCTAGGCGGGGGGGTCGATGAGCAGTTCTTC.

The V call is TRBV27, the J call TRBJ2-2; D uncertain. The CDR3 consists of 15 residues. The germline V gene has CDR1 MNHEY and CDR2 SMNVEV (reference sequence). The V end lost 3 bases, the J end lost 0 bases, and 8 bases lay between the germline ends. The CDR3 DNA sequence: TGTGCCAGCAGTTTTAACAGACCGAACACCGGGGAGCTGTTTTTT. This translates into CASSFNRPNTGELFF.

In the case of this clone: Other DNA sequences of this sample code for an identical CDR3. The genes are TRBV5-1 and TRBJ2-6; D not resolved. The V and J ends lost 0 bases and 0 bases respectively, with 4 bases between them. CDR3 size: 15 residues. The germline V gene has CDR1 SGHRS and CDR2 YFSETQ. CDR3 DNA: TGCGCCAGCAGCTTGGGCTACTCTGGGGCCAACGTCCTGACTTTC. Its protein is CASSLGYSGANVLTF.

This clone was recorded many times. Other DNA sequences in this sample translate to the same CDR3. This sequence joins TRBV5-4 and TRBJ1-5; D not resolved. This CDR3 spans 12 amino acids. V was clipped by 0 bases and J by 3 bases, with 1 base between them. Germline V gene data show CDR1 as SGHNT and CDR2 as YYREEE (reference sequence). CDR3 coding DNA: TGTGCCAGCAGCTTGGACAATCAGCCCCAGCATTTT. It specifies CASSLDNQPQHF.

This CDR3 is CASSEDRGGTGYGYTF. The CDR3 DNA follows: TGTGCCAGCAGTGAAGACAGGGGGGGCACTGGCTATGGCTACACCTTC. V gene TRBV2 combines with J gene TRBJ1-2; 8 bases line up with TRBD1. CDR3 length: 16 amino acids. The J segment lost 4 bases and the V segment lost 1 base, leaving 8 bases of the junction unmatched. The germline gives CDR1 SNHLY, CDR2 FYNNEI.

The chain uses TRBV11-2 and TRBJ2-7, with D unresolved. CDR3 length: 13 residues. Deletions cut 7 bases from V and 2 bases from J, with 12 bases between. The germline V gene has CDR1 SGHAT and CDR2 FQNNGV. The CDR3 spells CASTLGSTYEQYF. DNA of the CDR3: TGTGCCAGCACCCTGGGCTCCACCTACGAGCAGTACTTC.

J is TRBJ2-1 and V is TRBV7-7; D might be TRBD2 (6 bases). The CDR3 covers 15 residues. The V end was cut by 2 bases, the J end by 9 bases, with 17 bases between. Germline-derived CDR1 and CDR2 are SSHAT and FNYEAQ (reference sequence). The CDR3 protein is CASSLNKAGTGEQFF. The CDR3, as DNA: TGTGCCAGCAGCTTAAATAAGGCGGGGACGGGTGAGCAGTTCTTC. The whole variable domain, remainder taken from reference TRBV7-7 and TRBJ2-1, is GAGVSQSPRYKVTKRGQDVTLRCDPISSHATLYWYQQALGQGPEFLTYFNYEAQPDKSGLPSDRFSAERPEGSISTLTIQRTEQRDSAMYRCASSLNKAGTGEQFFGPGTRLTVL.

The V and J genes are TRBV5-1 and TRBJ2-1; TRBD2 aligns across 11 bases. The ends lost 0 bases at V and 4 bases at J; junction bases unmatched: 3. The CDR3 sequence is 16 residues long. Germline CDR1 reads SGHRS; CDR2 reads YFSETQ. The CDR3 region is CASSLAGLAVYNEQFF. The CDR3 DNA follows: TGCGCCAGCAGCTTGGCGGGACTAGCGGTTTACAATGAGCAGTTCTTC.

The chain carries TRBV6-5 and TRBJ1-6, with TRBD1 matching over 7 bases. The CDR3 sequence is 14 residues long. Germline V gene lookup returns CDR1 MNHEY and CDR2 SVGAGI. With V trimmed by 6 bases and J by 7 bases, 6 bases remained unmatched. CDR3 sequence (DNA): TGTGCCAGCAGCGACAGGGTCTACAATTCACCCCTCCACTTT. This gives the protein CASSDRVYNSPLHF.

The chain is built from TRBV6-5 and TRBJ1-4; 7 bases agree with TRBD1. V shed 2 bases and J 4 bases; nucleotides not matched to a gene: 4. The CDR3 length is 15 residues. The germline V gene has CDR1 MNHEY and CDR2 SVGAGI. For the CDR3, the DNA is TGTGCCAGCAGTTACCGCAGGGGGATTAATGAAAAACTGTTTTTT. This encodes CASSYRRGINEKLFF.

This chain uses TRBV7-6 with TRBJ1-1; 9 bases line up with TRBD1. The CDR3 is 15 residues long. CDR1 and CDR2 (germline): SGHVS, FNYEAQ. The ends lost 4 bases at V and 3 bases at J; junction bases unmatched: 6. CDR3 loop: CASSSPRQGDTEAFF. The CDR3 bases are TGTGCCAGCAGCTCCCCCCGACAGGGGGACACTGAAGCTTTCTTT.

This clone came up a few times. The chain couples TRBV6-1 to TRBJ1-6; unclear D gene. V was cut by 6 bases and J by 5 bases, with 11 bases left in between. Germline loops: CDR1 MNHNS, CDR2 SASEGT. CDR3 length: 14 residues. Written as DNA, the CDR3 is TGTGCCAGCAGGGTTGACATCCATAATTCACCCCTCCACTTT. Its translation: CASRVDIHNSPLHF.

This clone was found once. CDR3 sequence reads: CSVEAGGNIQYF. The DNA of the CDR3 is TGCAGCGTTGAAGCAGGGGGAAACATTCAGTACTTC. This chain links TRBV29-1 with TRBJ2-4; 7 bases are shared with TRBD1. J gave up 6 bases and V 1 base, and 0 bases lay outside the gene matches. The CDR3 spans 12 residues. Germline-derived CDR1 and CDR2 are SQVTM and ANQGSEA.

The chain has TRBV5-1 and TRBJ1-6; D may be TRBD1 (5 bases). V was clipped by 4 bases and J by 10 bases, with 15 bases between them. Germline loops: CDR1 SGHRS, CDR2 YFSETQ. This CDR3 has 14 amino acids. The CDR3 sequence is CASSPDSFGSPLHF. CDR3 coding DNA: TGCGCCAGCAGCCCAGACAGTTTTGGATCACCCCTCCACTTT.

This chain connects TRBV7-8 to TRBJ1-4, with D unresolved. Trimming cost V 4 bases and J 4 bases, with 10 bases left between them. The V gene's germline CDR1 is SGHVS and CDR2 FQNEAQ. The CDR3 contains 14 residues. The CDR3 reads CASSSFDGNEKLFF. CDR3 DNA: TGTGCCAGCAGCTCCTTTGACGGTAATGAAAAACTGTTTTTT.

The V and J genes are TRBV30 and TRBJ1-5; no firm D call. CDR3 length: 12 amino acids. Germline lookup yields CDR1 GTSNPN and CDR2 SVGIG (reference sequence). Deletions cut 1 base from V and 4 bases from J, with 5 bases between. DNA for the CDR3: TGTGCCTGGAGTGGGGGAAATCAGCCCCAGCATTTT. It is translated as CAWSGGNQPQHF.

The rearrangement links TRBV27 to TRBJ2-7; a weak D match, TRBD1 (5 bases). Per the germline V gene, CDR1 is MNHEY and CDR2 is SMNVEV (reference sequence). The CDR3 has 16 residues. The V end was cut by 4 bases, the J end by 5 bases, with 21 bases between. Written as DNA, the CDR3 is TGTGCCAGCAGTTCCCCCTATAAAGGGGCAGTGGACGAGCAGTACTTC. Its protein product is CASSSPYKGAVDEQYF.

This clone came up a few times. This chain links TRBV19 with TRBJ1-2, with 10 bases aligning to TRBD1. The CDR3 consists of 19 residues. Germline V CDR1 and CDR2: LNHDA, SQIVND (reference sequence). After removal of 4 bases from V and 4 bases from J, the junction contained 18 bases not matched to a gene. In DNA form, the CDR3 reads TGTGCCAGTAGTACCACCCCCGGGACAGGGGCCAGTCGCTCCTATGGCTACACCTTC. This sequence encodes CASSTTPGTGASRSYGYTF.

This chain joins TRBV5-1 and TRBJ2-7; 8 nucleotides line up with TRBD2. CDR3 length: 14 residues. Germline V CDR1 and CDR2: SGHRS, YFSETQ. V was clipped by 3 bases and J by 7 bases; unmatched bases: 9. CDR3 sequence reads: CASSSTLGGGEQYF. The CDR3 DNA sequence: TGCGCCAGCAGCTCTACCCTCGGGGGGGGTGAGCAGTACTTC.

In nucleotides, the CDR3 is TGTGCCAGCTCTCTTCCAGGTAATAGCAATCAGCCCCAGCATTTT. This codes for CASSLPGNSNQPQHF. The chain combines TRBV18 with TRBJ1-5; D is undetermined. The CDR3 contains 15 residues. CDR1 and CDR2 from the germline V gene are KGHSH and LQKENI. Between the trimmed V and J ends, which lost 6 bases and 0 bases, there was a span of 12 bases.